These 26 T cell receptor beta chains were all obtained from the same sample, sequenced in a study of T-cell memory formation after mild COVID-19. TCRdb reprocessed the 5' RACE reads with MiXCR, giving one entry per CDR3 protein. The sample contains under 400,000 distinct CDR3 sequences, 25% to 30% of which appear only once. The material sequenced was PBMCs or a T cell subset sorted from them (not recorded which). The source of these receptors is an adult woman who had mild COVID-19 (a few samples of this study predate the infection). Cell type and time point are not known.

The V gene is TRBV7-2, the J gene TRBJ1-1, with TRBD1 matching over 7 bases. J lost 4 bases, V lost 0 bases, and 11 bases had no gene match. The CDR3 consists of 17 residues. Germline CDR1 and CDR2: SGHTA and FQGNSA. CDR3 DNA sequence: TGTGCCAGCAGCTTAGCGCTCTCGACAGGGCGACCCACTGAAGCTTTCTTT. This encodes CASSLALSTGRPTEAFF.

The chain is built from TRBV15 and TRBJ2-7; D is perhaps TRBD1 (5 bases). Trimming left V 7 bases short and J 0 bases short, with 16 bases between. This CDR3 spans 15 amino acids. Germline assignment: CDR1 LNHNV and CDR2 YYDKDF (reference sequence). DNA of the CDR3: TGTGCCACCACCCAGGGTTCGTCCGGCTCCTACGAGCAGTACTTC. Amino acids: CATTQGSSGSYEQYF.

This clonotype was seen a few times. The chain carries TRBV5-1 and TRBJ2-2, with D unresolved. V was cut by 0 bases and J by 5 bases, with 11 bases left in between. The CDR3 is made up of 15 amino acids. The V gene's germline CDR1 is SGHRS and CDR2 YFSETQ. CDR3 region: CASSLGRSPTGELFF. DNA for the CDR3: TGCGCCAGCAGCTTGGGCCGGTCCCCGACCGGGGAGCTGTTTTTT.

The table lists this clonotype with a few counts. V is TRBV7-8 and J is TRBJ2-5, with no clear D. CDR1 SGHVS and CDR2 FQNEAQ come from the germline V gene. Trimming took off 0 bases at V and 5 bases at J, with 7 bases between the two ends. There are 13 residues in the CDR3. As DNA, the CDR3 is TGTGCCAGCAGCTTAGCGAAGGGTGAGACCCAGTACTTC. Translated: CASSLAKGETQYF.

This chain links TRBV20-1 with TRBJ2-7, with 9 positions matching TRBD1. Germline trimming cut 1 base from V and 3 bases from J; bases unmatched to any gene: 4. The CDR3 length is 14 residues. CDR1 and CDR2 (germline): DFQATT, SNEGSKA (reference sequence). CDR3 sequence: CSARGDRGIYEQYF. Written as DNA, the CDR3 is TGCAGTGCTAGAGGAGACAGGGGGATCTACGAGCAGTACTTC.

V usage is TRBV4-1 and J usage is TRBJ2-2; TRBD2 matches 12 bases. The CDR3 consists of 19 residues. The V gene end was trimmed by 0 bases and the J gene end by 5 bases; junction bases not matched to a gene: 10. Germline CDR1 reads MGHRA; CDR2 reads YSYEKL. The CDR3 DNA reads TGCGCCAGCAGCCAAGATCTAGCGGGGGGGCCTGGAGAAACCGGGGAGCTGTTTTTT. It codes for CASSQDLAGGPGETGELFF.

The V and J genes are TRBV5-4 and TRBJ2-1; D may be TRBD1 (6 bases). CDR1 and CDR2 (germline): SGHNT, YYREEE (reference sequence). Trimming removed 3 bases at V and 8 bases at J, with 15 bases between. The CDR3 spans 14 residues. CDR3 amino acids: CASSSEGGVDEQFF. CDR3 bases: TGTGCCAGCAGCTCGGAAGGGGGAGTCGATGAGCAGTTCTTC.

This clonotype was seen at least ten times. This rearrangement joins TRBV5-1 to TRBJ2-5, with 7 bases aligning to TRBD1. Losses at the gene ends were 5 bases for V and 5 bases for J; bases not matched to a gene: 9. The germline gives CDR1 SGHRS, CDR2 YFSETQ. The CDR3 consists of 14 residues. CDR3 in amino acids: CASSRSGGWETQYF. The CDR3 region has the DNA TGCGCCAGCAGTCGATCAGGGGGATGGGAGACCCAGTACTTC.

The rearrangement joins TRBV7-9 to TRBJ2-3, with 10 positions matching TRBD2. The germline CDR1 and CDR2 sequences are SEHNR and FQNEAQ (reference sequence). V lost 5 bases to trimming and J lost 3 bases; unmatched junction nucleotides: 14. The CDR3 consists of 18 residues. CDR3 sequence (DNA): TGTGCCAGCAGCCTCTCGGGACTAGCGAGAGGGGGGACAGATACGCAGTATTTT. It yields the protein CASSLSGLARGGTDTQYF. Filled out from reference TRBV7-9 and TRBJ2-3, the complete variable domain reads DTGVSQNPRHKITKRGQNVTFRCDPISEHNRLYWYRQTLGQGPEFLTYFQNEAQLEKSRLLSDRFSAERPKGSFSTLEIQRTEQGDSAMYLCASSLSGLARGGTDTQYFGPGTRLTVL.

The chain joins TRBV27 to TRBJ2-5; TRBD2 aligns across 8 bases. The CDR3 is made up of 15 amino acids. Per the germline V gene, CDR1 is MNHEY and CDR2 is SMNVEV (reference sequence). V trimming: 2 bases; J trimming: 5 bases; junction bases outside the gene matches: 7. Here the CDR3 DNA reads TGTGCCAGCAGTTTACGCGGGACTAGAGGGGAGACCCAGTACTTC. The encoded protein is CASSLRGTRGETQYF.

V gene TRBV15 combines with J gene TRBJ1-1; D gene unclear. CDR1 and CDR2 (germline): LNHNV, YYDKDF (reference sequence). The germline V and J ends were trimmed by 0 bases and 1 base, with 6 bases remaining between them. There are 14 residues in the CDR3. CDR3: CATSRDNRNTEAFF. CDR3 sequence (DNA): TGTGCCACCAGCAGAGATAATAGGAACACTGAAGCTTTCTTT. The full variable domain, in which reference TRBV15 and TRBJ1-1 provide the parts outside the CDR3, is DAMVIQNPRYQVTQFGKPVTLSCSQTLNHNVMYWYQQKSSQAPKLLFHYYDKDFNNEADTPDNFQSRRPNTSFCFLDIRSPGLGDTAMYLCATSRDNRNTEAFFGQGTRLTVV.

The CDR3 DNA is TGTGCCACCAGTGATCCGCTTTCCGGGTCGGGAGGCGAGCAGTACTTC. Its translation is CATSDPLSGSGGEQYF. V gene TRBV24-1 combines with J gene TRBJ2-7; 7 bases are a match to TRBD2. The germline V gene has CDR1 KGHDR and CDR2 SFDVKD. V lost 3 bases to trimming and J lost 6 bases; unmatched junction nucleotides: 13. This CDR3 is built from 16 residues.

Of note for this clonotype: One end of the junction fails to match germline, which may point to a read error. The chain joins TRBV24-1 to TRBJ2-2; D might be TRBD1 or TRBD2, each matching 7 bases. The CDR3 consists of 14 residues. Germline CDR1 is KGHDR and CDR2 is SFDVKD. The CDR3 nucleotides are TGTGCCACCGGGGAGGGGGCGAACACCGGGGAGCGGTTTTTT. Translating gives CATGEGANTGERFF.

The chain carries TRBV6-5 and TRBJ2-1; tentatively, D is TRBD1 (6 bases). Germline V gene data show CDR1 as MNHEY and CDR2 as SVGAGI. V was pared by 2 bases and J by 7 bases, with 18 bases between. This CDR3 is built from 16 residues. The CDR3 region has the DNA TGTGCCAGCAGTTACGACGGGACAACCCCGCGGAATGAGCAGTTCTTC. Translation: CASSYDGTTPRNEQFF.

The V and J genes are TRBV11-3 and TRBJ2-4; 8 nucleotides agree with TRBD1. The V gene end was trimmed by 4 bases and the J gene end by 9 bases; junction bases not matched to a gene: 14. From germline, CDR1 is SGHNT and CDR2 YENEEA. The CDR3 contains 16 residues. DNA of the CDR3: TGTGCCAGCAGCTCCCCCTTCGGGGGACAGGTTTCCATTCAGTACTTC. It specifies CASSSPFGGQVSIQYF.

This clonotype was detected a few times. The CDR3 nucleotides are TGTGCCAGCAGCTTTCGATCTTTACAGGAGGGTGGAGCTTTCTTT. Translating gives CASSFRSLQEGGAFF. This chain links TRBV7-2 with TRBJ1-1; tentatively, D is TRBD1 (5 bases). V lost 3 bases and J 10 bases, leaving 21 bases between the germline ends. Germline lookup yields CDR1 SGHTA and CDR2 FQGNSA. The CDR3 has 15 residues.

The chain is built from TRBV7-6 and TRBJ2-5, with D perhaps TRBD2 (6 bases). The CDR3 is made up of 15 amino acids. V was clipped by 1 base and J by 1 base, with 10 bases between them. Germline values: CDR1 SGHVS, CDR2 FNYEAQ. The CDR3 here is CASSLVKTSQETQYF. In nucleotides, the CDR3 is TGTGCCAGCAGCTTAGTTAAGACTAGCCAAGAGACCCAGTACTTC.

This sequence joins TRBV20-1 and TRBJ2-1, with a tentative D call TRBD1 (6 bases). Germline V CDR1 and CDR2: DFQATT, SNEGSKA (reference sequence). V was clipped by 6 bases and J by 10 bases, with 13 bases between them. The CDR3 runs 11 residues. In DNA, the CDR3 is TGCAGTGCGTTACCGGGGACAGAGCAGTTCTTC. This gives the protein CSALPGTEQFF.

The CDR3 nucleotides read TGTGCCACCAGTGATTTCCAGGGGTTGCGACAGTACTTC. Amino acids: CATSDFQGLRQYF. The V and J genes are TRBV24-1 and TRBJ2-5, with D tentatively TRBD1 (6 bases). From germline, CDR1 is KGHDR and CDR2 SFDVKD. This CDR3 is 13 amino acids long. V lost 1 base to trimming and J lost 11 bases, with 13 bases between them.

The chain is built from TRBV12-3 or TRBV12-4 and TRBJ2-7; D not resolved. The V gene lost 2 bases and the J gene lost 5 bases, with 13 bases spanning the gap. CDR3 size: 14 residues. The CDR3 coding sequence is TGTGCCAGCAGTTTAACCGAGTTCCGGGACGAGCAGTACTTC. Translated, it gives CASSLTEFRDEQYF.

This chain uses TRBV20-1 with TRBJ2-7; 7 nucleotides line up with TRBD1. The CDR3 has 13 amino acids. After removal of 6 bases from V and 5 bases from J, the junction contained 10 bases not matched to a gene. Germline V gives CDR1 DFQATT, CDR2 SNEGSKA (reference sequence). The CDR3 region is CSAKTGNGNEQYF. CDR3 sequence (DNA): TGCAGTGCGAAGACAGGGAACGGGAACGAGCAGTACTTC.

This sequence joins TRBV27 and TRBJ2-7; D gene ambiguous. Between the trimmed V and J ends, which lost 3 bases and 2 bases, there was a span of 8 bases. This CDR3 is built from 13 residues. In germline, CDR1 is MNHEY, CDR2 SMNVEV (reference sequence). CDR3 sequence reads: CASSFTATYEQYF. The CDR3 DNA reads TGTGCCAGCAGTTTCACAGCAACCTACGAGCAGTACTTC.

The sample holds many counts of this clonotype. This chain joins TRBV5-1 and TRBJ1-1, with a weak D call TRBD1 (5 bases). This CDR3 region has 12 residues. Germline V gene lookup returns CDR1 SGHRS and CDR2 YFSETQ. Trimming stripped 4 bases from V and 6 bases from J, with 10 bases between. CDR3 nucleotide sequence: TGCGCCAGCAGCCCCCAGGGTTCTGAAGCTTTCTTT. Translated: CASSPQGSEAFF.

This clonotype was seen more than once but under ten times. The CDR3 nucleotides read TGTGCCAGCAGTTCTGATTACGACAGGGACTACACCGGGGAGCTGTTTTTT. It encodes CASSSDYDRDYTGELFF. The chain has TRBV12-3 or TRBV12-4 and TRBJ2-2; the D gene is possibly TRBD1 (7 bases). Trimming took off 4 bases at V and 3 bases at J, with 18 bases between the two ends. The CDR3 runs to 17 residues.

This clonotype was counted at least ten times. The chain couples TRBV7-2 to TRBJ2-1, with 10 bases fitting TRBD2. The germline CDR1 and CDR2 sequences are SGHTA and FQGNSA. This CDR3 has 15 amino acids. V trimming: 4 bases; J trimming: 7 bases; junction bases outside the gene matches: 7. This chain's CDR3 is CASSSSGGAFNEQFF. CDR3 bases: TGTGCCAGCAGCTCGAGCGGGGGGGCCTTTAATGAGCAGTTCTTC.

The chain joins TRBV9 to TRBJ2-5; the match to TRBD2 covers 10 bases. The CDR3 totals 15 residues. After removal of 0 bases from V and 4 bases from J, the junction contained 3 bases not matched to a gene. Germline V gene sequence: CDR1 SGDLS, CDR2 YYNGEE. The CDR3 coding sequence is TGTGCCAGCAGCGTAGGAGCTAGCGGGAGAGAGACCCAGTACTTC. It encodes CASSVGASGRETQYF.